The 10 T cell receptor beta chains given below trace back to one sample, sequenced in a study of Graves' ophthalmopathy and Graves' hyperthyroidism. Amplified material comprised TCR beta CDR3 regions derived from RNA transcripts. Second-round multiplex PCR followed a first-round RT-PCR using HTBI primers. From the multiplex PCR reads, TCRdb called clonotypes with MiXCR, one entry per CDR3 protein. This sample yields around 50,000 distinct CDR3 sequences, of which roughly 52% are seen a single time; approximately 23% belongs to the top ten. Material: peripheral blood. The receptors stem from an adult man with Graves' ophthalmopathy.

This clonotype was counted at least ten times. The chain couples TRBV12-3 or TRBV12-4 to TRBJ2-5; perhaps TRBD2 as D (6 bases). The CDR3 sequence is 14 residues long. Trimming took 0 bases from V and 9 from J, leaving 14 bases between them. The CDR3 sequence: CASSLAGQWEAQYF. The CDR3 bases are TGTGCCAGCAGTTTAGCCGGGCAATGGGAGGCCCAGTACTTC.

The rearrangement uses TRBV11-2 and TRBJ2-2, with 7 bases aligning to TRBD1. Per germline, CDR1 SGHAT and CDR2 FQNNGV. CDR3 size: 15 residues. Germline trimming cut 1 base from V and 5 bases from J; bases unmatched to any gene: 4. The CDR3 bases are TGTGCCAGCAGCTTAGGTTACAGGGGAACCGGGGAGCTGTTTTTT. This sequence encodes CASSLGYRGTGELFF.

This clonotype has at least ten counts. The rearrangement uses TRBV5-8 and TRBJ1-1; no clear D. This CDR3 comprises 14 residues. The germline V gene encodes CDR1 SGHTS and CDR2 YDEGEE. Trimming removed 5 bases at V and 0 bases at J, with 11 bases between. The CDR3 spells CASRSDLVNTEAFF. CDR3 coding DNA: TGTGCCAGCAGGTCAGACCTGGTGAACACTGAAGCTTTCTTT.

This chain joins TRBV19 and TRBJ1-6; D possibly corresponds to TRBD1 (6 bases). The CDR3 has 14 amino acids. Trimming cost V 4 bases and J 9 bases, with 13 bases left between them. From germline, CDR1 is LNHDA and CDR2 SQIVND (reference sequence). The CDR3 DNA sequence: TGTGCCAGTAGTAGCGGGCAGGGGAGTTCACCCCTCCACTTT. Amino acid sequence: CASSSGQGSSPLHF.

Concerning this clonotype: Being one base from a much bigger clone, this may be a read error. The V call is TRBV12-3 or TRBV12-4, the J call TRBJ2-4; 7 bases map to TRBD1. The CDR3 has 13 amino acids. CDR3 protein: CASSVGTENTQYF. CDR3 bases: TGTGCCAGCAGTGTCGGGACAGAAAACACTCAGTACTTC.

The J gene is TRBJ1-4, the V gene TRBV7-9; 8 bases fit TRBD1. Germline V CDR1 and CDR2: SEHNR, FQNEAQ (reference sequence). With 5 bases clipped from V and 5 bases from J, the junction kept 10 bases outside the gene matches. CDR3 length: 16 amino acids. The CDR3 reads CASSQRQGSYNEKLFF. CDR3 DNA sequence: TGTGCCAGCAGCCAGCGACAGGGGTCGTACAATGAAAAACTGTTTTTT. Supplemented by reference TRBV7-9 and TRBJ1-4, the full variable domain reads DTGVSQNPRHKITKRGQNVTFRCDPISEHNRLYWYRQTLGQGPEFLTYFQNEAQLEKSRLLSDRFSAERPKGSFSTLEIQRTEQGDSAMYLCASSQRQGSYNEKLFFGSGTQLSVL.

This chain connects TRBV29-1 to TRBJ2-3; no definite D call. The germline V and J ends were trimmed by 0 bases and 1 base, with 11 bases remaining between them. The CDR3 covers 15 residues. From germline, CDR1 is SQVTM and CDR2 ANQGSEA. DNA of the CDR3: TGCAGCGTTGAAGACACAGTGCAGGGCACAGATACGCAGTATTTT. Translated, it gives CSVEDTVQGTDTQYF.

The rearrangement uses TRBV7-8 and TRBJ2-3, with D maybe TRBD2 (7 bases). CDR3 size: 13 residues. V lost 5 bases, J lost 8 bases, and 14 bases lay in between. The germline V gene has CDR1 SGHVS and CDR2 FQNEAQ. This CDR3 reads CASSRGAGATQYF. CDR3 coding DNA: TGTGCCAGCAGCCGGGGGGCGGGAGCTACGCAGTATTTT.

This clonotype was seen at least ten times. This may be a read error: a much more frequent sequence differs by one nucleotide. The J gene is TRBJ2-7, the V gene TRBV6-4; a possible D gene is TRBD1 (5 bases). The germline V gene encodes CDR1 MRHNA and CDR2 SNTAGT. Trimming pared 3 bases from V and 2 bases from J, leaving 11 bases between. This CDR3 is built from 14 residues. DNA for the CDR3: TGTGCCAGCAGTGAGACAGCCAGCGCCTACGAGCAGTACTTC. It is translated as CASSETASAYEQYF.

The chain links TRBV20-1 to TRBJ2-5; TRBD2 agrees at 7 bases. Losses at the gene ends were 0 bases for V and 7 bases for J; bases not matched to a gene: 2. The CDR3 length is 12 residues. The germline CDR1 and CDR2 sequences are DFQATT and SNEGSKA (reference sequence). As DNA, the CDR3 is TGCAGTGCTAGAGATCCTAGCGGGACCCAGTACTTC. Residues: CSARDPSGTQYF.